The clone carrying this T cell receptor (beta chain) was seen repeatedly, ten times or more. MiXCR, run by TCRdb on the reads, gives a single entry per CDR3 protein. The sample includes around 140,000 distinct CDR3 sequences, 6.5% of them seen just once. This sample was included in a study of T cell repertoires in cytomegalovirus infection. The V end was cut by 5 bases, the J end by 7 bases, with 9 bases between. CDR1 is SEHNR and CDR2 is FQNEAQ in the germline V gene (reference sequence). This CDR3 is 11 amino acids long. The source material was PBMCs. V is TRBV7-9 and J is TRBJ2-7; D might be TRBD2 (5 bases). The clonotype comes from a human donor in good health (CMV status not recorded). Some clones in this sample may be carry-over from other donors' samples. CDR3 bases: TGTGCCAGCAGCCCGTGGACTGAGCAGTACTTC. It is translated as CASSPWTEQYF.